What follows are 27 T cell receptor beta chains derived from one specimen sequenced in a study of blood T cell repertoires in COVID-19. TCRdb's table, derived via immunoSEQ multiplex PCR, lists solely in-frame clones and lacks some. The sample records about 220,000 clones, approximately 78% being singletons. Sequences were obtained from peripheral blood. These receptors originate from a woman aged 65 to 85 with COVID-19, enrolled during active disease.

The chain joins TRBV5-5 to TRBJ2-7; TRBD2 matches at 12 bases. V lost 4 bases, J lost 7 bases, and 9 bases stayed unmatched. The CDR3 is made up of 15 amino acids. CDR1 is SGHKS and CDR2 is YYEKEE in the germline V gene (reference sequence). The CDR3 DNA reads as TGTGCCAGCAGCCTCCGACTAGCGGGAGTTCGTGAGCAGTACTTC. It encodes CASSLRLAGVREQYF.

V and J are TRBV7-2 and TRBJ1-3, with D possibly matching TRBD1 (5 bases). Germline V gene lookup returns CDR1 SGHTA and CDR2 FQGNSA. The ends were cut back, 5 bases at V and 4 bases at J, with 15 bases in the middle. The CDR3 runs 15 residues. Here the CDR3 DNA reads TGTGCCAGCAGCATCCACAGTGGGGCCGGAAACACCATATATTTT. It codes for CASSIHSGAGNTIYF.

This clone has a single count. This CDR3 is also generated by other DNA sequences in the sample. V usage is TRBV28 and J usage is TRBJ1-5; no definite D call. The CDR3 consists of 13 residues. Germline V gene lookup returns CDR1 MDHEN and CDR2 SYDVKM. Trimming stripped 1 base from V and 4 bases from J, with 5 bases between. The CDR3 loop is CASSLFGNQPQHF. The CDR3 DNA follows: TGTGCCAGCAGTTTATTCGGGAATCAGCCCCAGCATTTT.

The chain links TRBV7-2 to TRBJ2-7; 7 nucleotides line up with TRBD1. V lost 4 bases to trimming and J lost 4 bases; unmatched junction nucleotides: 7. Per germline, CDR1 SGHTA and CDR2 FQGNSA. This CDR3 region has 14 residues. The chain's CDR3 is CASSSQTGPYEQYF. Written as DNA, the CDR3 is TGTGCCAGCAGCTCCCAGACAGGGCCTTACGAGCAGTACTTC.

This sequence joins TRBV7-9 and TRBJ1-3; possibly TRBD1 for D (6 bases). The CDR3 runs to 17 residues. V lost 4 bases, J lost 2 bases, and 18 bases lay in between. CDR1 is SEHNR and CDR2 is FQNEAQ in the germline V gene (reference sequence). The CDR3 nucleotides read TGTGCCAGCAGCTCGGGCGGGGGGCGCTTCCCTGGAAACACCATATATTTT. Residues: CASSSGGGRFPGNTIYF.

The CDR3 coding sequence is TGTGCCAGCAGCTCAGGGACAGGCATCTACGAGCAGTACTTC. It codes for CASSSGTGIYEQYF. V gene TRBV7-9 combines with J gene TRBJ2-7; 8 bases are a match to TRBD1. Trimming took 4 bases from V and 3 from J; bases not matched to a gene: 5. CDR3 length: 14 residues. Germline CDR1 SEHNR, CDR2 FQNEAQ (reference sequence).

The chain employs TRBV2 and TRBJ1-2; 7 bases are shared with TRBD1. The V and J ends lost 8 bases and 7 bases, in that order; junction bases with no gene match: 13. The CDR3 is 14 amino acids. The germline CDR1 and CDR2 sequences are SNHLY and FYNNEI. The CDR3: CASQLAHWDSGYTF. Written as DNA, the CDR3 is TGTGCCAGCCAGTTGGCCCACTGGGACAGTGGCTACACCTTC. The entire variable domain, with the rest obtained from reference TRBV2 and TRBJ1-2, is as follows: EPEVTQTPSHQVTQMGQEVILRCVPISNHLYFYWYRQILGQKVEFLVSFYNNEISEKSEIFDDQFSVERPDGSNFTLKIRSTKLEDSAMYFCASQLAHWDSGYTFGSGTRLTVV.

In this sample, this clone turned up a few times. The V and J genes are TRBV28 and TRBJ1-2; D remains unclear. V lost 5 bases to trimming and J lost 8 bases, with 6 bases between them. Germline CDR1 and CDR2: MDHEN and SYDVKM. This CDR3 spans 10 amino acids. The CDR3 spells CASSAGGYTF. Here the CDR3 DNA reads TGTGCCAGCAGTGCGGGGGGCTACACCTTC.

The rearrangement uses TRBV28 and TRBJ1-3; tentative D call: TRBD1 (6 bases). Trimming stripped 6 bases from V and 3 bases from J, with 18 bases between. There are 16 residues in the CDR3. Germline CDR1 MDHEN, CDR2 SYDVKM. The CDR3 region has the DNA TGTGCCAGCAGCAAGCCCTCAGGGGCTCGTGGAAACACCATATATTTT. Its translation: CASSKPSGARGNTIYF.

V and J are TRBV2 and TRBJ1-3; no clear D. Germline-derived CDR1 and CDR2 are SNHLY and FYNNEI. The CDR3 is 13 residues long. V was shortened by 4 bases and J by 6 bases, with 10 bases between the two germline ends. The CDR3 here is CASSGRLENTIYF. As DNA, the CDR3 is TGTGCCAGCAGTGGACGGCTAGAAAACACCATATATTTT. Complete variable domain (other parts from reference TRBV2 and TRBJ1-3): EPEVTQTPSHQVTQMGQEVILRCVPISNHLYFYWYRQILGQKVEFLVSFYNNEISEKSEIFDDQFSVERPDGSNFTLKIRSTKLEDSAMYFCASSGRLENTIYFGEGSWLTVV.

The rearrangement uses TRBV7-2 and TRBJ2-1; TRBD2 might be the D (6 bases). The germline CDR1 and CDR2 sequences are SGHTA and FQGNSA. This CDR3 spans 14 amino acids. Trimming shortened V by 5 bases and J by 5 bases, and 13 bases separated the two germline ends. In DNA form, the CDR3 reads TGTGCCAGCAGCACGGGACTCGCGGACAATGAGCAGTTCTTC. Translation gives CASSTGLADNEQFF.

The CDR3 spells CASSPIRPGGDQNTEAFF. The CDR3 DNA is TGTGCCAGCAGCCCTATCAGGCCCGGAGGAGATCAAAACACTGAAGCTTTCTTT. The V gene is TRBV5-6, the J gene TRBJ1-1, with no clear D. The CDR3 sequence is 18 residues long. The V end lost 4 bases, the J end lost 2 bases, and 24 bases lay between the germline ends. Germline V gene lookup returns CDR1 SGHDT and CDR2 YYEEEE.

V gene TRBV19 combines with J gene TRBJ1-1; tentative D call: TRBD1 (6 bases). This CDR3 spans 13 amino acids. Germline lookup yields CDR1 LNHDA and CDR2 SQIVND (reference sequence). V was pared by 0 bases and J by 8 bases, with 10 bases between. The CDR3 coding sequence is TGTGCCAGTAGTATAGATGTAACAGGGGAAGCTTTCTTT. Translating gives CASSIDVTGEAFF.

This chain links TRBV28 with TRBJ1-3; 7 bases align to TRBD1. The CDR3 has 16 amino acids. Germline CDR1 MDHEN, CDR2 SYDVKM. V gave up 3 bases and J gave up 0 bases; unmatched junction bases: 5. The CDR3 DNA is TGTGCCAGCAGTTTCCAAAACAGGGGCTCTGGAAACACCATATATTTT. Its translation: CASSFQNRGSGNTIYF.

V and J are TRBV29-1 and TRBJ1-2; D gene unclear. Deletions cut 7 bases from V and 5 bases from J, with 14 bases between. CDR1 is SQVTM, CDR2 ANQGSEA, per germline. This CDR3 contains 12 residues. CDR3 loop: CSALTGGYGYTF. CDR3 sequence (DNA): TGCAGCGCCCTCACCGGCGGGTATGGCTACACCTTC.

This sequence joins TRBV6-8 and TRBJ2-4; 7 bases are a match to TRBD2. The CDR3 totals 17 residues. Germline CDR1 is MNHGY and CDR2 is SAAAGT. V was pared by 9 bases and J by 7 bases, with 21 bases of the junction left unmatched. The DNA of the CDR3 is TGTGCCAGGGGTCTTGGACTAGGAGGGGCTATGGGGAACATTCAGTACTTC. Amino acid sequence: CARGLGLGGAMGNIQYF.

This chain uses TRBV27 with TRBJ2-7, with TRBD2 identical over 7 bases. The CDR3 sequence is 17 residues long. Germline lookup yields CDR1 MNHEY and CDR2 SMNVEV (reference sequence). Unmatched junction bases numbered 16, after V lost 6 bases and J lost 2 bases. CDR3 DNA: TGTGCCAGCAGCCCTGCATTGTGGGGGAGGGTAGCCTACGAGCAGTACTTC. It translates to CASSPALWGRVAYEQYF.

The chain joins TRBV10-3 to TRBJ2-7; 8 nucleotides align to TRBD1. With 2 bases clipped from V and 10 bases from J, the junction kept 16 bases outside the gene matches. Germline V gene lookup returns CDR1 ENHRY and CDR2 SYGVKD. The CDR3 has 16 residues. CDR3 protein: CAISEAAGTGSSAQYF. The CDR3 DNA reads TGTGCCATCAGTGAGGCAGCCGGGACAGGATCATCTGCTCAGTACTTC.

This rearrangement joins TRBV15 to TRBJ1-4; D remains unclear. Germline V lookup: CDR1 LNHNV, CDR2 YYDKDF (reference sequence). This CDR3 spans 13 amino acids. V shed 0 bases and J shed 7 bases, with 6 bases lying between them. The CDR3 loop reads CATSRDTGEKLFF. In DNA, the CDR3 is TGTGCCACCAGCAGAGATACGGGTGAAAAACTGTTTTTT.

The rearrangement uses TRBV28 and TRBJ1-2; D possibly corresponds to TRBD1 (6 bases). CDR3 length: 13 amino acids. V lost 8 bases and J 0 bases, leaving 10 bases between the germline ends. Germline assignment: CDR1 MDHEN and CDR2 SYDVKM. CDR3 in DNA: TGTGCCAGCGGACAGACCACTAACTATGGCTACACCTTC. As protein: CASGQTTNYGYTF.

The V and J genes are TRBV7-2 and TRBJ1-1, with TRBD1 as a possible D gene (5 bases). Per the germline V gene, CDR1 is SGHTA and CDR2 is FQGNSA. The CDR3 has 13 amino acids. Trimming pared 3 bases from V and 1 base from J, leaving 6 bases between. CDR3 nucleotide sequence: TGTGCCAGCAGCTTGGGGCGGAACACTGAAGCTTTCTTT. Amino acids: CASSLGRNTEAFF.

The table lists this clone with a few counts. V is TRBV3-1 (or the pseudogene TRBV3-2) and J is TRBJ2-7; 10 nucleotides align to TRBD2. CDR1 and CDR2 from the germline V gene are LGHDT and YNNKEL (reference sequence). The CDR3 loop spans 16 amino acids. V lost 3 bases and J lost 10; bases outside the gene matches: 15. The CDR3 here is CASSQSSIRAGGPQYF. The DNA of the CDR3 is TGTGCCAGCAGCCAGTCCTCGATTCGAGCGGGAGGGCCTCAGTACTTC.

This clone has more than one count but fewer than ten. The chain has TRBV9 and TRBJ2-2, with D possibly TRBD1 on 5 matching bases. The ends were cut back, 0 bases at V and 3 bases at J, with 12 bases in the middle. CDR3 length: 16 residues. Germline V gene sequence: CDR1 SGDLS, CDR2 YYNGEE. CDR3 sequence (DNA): TGTGCCAGCAGCGTAGGGACAACTGATCACACCGGGGAGCTGTTTTTT. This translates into CASSVGTTDHTGELFF.

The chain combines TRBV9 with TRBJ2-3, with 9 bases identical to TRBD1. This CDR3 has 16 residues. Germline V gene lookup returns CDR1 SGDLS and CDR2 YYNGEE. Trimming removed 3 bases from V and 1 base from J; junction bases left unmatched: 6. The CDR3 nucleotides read TGTGCCAGCAGCGAGGAGGGGACAGGGCGCACAGATACGCAGTATTTT. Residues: CASSEEGTGRTDTQYF.

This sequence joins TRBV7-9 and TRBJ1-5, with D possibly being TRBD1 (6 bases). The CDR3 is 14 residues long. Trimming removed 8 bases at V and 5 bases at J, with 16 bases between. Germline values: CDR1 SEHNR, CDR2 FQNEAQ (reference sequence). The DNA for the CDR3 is TGTGCCAGCGCCCTCCGGGACACGGATCAGCCCCAGCATTTT. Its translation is CASALRDTDQPQHF.

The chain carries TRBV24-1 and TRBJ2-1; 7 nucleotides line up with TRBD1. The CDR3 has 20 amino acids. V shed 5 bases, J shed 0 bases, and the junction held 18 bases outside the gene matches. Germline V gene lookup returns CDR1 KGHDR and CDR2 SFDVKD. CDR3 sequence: CATSAQPGTALFSSYNEQFF. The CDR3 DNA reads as TGTGCCACCAGTGCCCAACCAGGGACAGCCCTCTTTAGCTCCTACAATGAGCAGTTCTTC.

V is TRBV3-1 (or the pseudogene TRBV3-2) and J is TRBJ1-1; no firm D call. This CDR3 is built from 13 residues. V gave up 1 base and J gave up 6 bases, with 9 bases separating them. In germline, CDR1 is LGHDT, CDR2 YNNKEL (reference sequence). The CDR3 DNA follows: TGTGCCAGCAGCCAAGGTAGTGCCGCTGAAGCTTTCTTT. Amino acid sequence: CASSQGSAAEAFF.